The 15 T cell receptor beta chains given below trace back to one sample, sequenced in a study of control samples from healthy donors and cancer patients. TCRdb keeps only in-frame clones here, not all; method: immunoSEQ multiplex PCR. The sample holds 90,000 or so clones, about 87% seen once. Sequences were obtained from blood. The source is a woman in her 70s in good health.

The J gene is TRBJ1-1, the V gene TRBV7-8, with D tentatively TRBD1 (5 bases). The CDR3 has 15 residues. Trimming left V 0 bases short and J 0 bases short, with 8 bases between. The germline V gene encodes CDR1 SGHVS and CDR2 FQNEAQ. The CDR3 DNA reads as TGTGCCAGCAGCTTAGCGGGGGGGGTGAACACTGAAGCTTTCTTT. This encodes CASSLAGGVNTEAFF.

The chain couples TRBV6-5 to TRBJ1-2; TRBD1 matches at 12 bases. CDR1 and CDR2 from the germline V gene are MNHEY and SVGAGI. Trimming cost V 8 bases and J 6 bases; bases outside gene matches: 4. The CDR3 contains 13 residues. DNA of the CDR3: TGTGCCAGCGGGGGACAGGGGGCGCATGGCTACACCTTC. This gives the protein CASGGQGAHGYTF.

This clone has just one count. The rearrangement uses TRBV13 and TRBJ2-7; 7 bases match TRBD1. The CDR3 consists of 16 residues. The V gene's germline CDR1 is PRHDT and CDR2 FYEKMQ (reference sequence). Germline trimming cut 4 bases from V and 3 bases from J; bases unmatched to any gene: 12. The CDR3 coding sequence is TGTGCCAGCAGCTCTCCTGGACAAGGGGGCTACTACGAGCAGTACTTC. Its protein product is CASSSPGQGGYYEQYF.

This sequence joins TRBV2 and TRBJ1-2, with D uncertain. Trimming removed 4 bases from V and 2 bases from J, with 8 bases in between. CDR1 and CDR2 from the germline V gene are SNHLY and FYNNEI. The CDR3 has 13 amino acids. CDR3: CASSGLVNYGYTF. CDR3 in DNA: TGTGCCAGCAGTGGACTCGTCAACTATGGCTACACCTTC.

This clone has a handful of counts. This chain uses TRBV29-1 with TRBJ1-2, with D unclear. The CDR3 is made up of 12 amino acids. Germline V gene lookup returns CDR1 SQVTM and CDR2 ANQGSEA. V lost 6 bases, J lost 7 bases, and 15 bases lay in between. CDR3 residues: CSVQLRDAGYTF. DNA of the CDR3: TGCAGCGTCCAACTGAGGGATGCTGGCTACACCTTC. Complete variable domain (other parts from reference TRBV29-1 and TRBJ1-2): SAVISQKPSRDICQRGTSLTIQCQVDSQVTMMFWYRQQPGQSLTLIATANQGSEATYESGFVIDKFPISRPNLTFSTLTVSNMSPEDSSIYLCSVQLRDAGYTFGSGTRLTVV.

The V call is TRBV11-2, the J call TRBJ1-1; D is unresolved. Germline V lookup: CDR1 SGHAT, CDR2 FQNNGV. The CDR3 extends over 14 amino acids. V lost 0 bases and J lost 3, with 8 bases in between. In DNA form, the CDR3 reads TGTGCCAGCAGCTTAGATCGGGCGGACACTGAAGCTTTCTTT. Protein sequence: CASSLDRADTEAFF. The whole variable domain, remainder taken from reference TRBV11-2 and TRBJ1-1, is EAGVAQSPRYKIIEKRQSVAFWCNPISGHATLYWYQQILGQGPKLLIQFQNNGVVDDSQLPKDRFSAERLKGVDSTLKIQPAKLEDSAVYLCASSLDRADTEAFFGQGTRLTVV.

The rearrangement uses TRBV2 and TRBJ2-2; the D gene is possibly TRBD2 (5 bases). Germline CDR1 reads SNHLY; CDR2 reads FYNNEI. Trimming left V 4 bases short and J 1 base short, with 10 bases between. The CDR3 consists of 15 residues. The CDR3 spells CASSVWGENTGELFF. CDR3 bases: TGTGCCAGCAGTGTTTGGGGAGAGAACACCGGGGAGCTGTTTTTT.

The chain recombines TRBV18 with TRBJ1-3; no clear D gene. Germline CDR1 KGHSH, CDR2 LQKENI. This CDR3 spans 13 amino acids. V gave up 6 bases and J gave up 0 bases, with 6 bases separating them. The CDR3 loop reads CASSLGSGNTIYF. DNA for the CDR3: TGTGCCAGCTCCCTTGGCTCTGGAAACACCATATATTTT.

The J gene is TRBJ1-5, the V gene TRBV9; D unresolved. Trimming took off 0 bases at V and 0 bases at J, with 4 bases between the two ends. The length of the CDR3 is 14 residues. CDR1 and CDR2 (germline): SGDLS, YYNGEE. In nucleotides, the CDR3 is TGTGCCAGCAGCGTAGGGAATAGCAATCAGCCCCAGCATTTT. This sequence encodes CASSVGNSNQPQHF. The whole variable domain, remainder taken from reference TRBV9 and TRBJ1-5, is DSGVTQTPKHLITATGQRVTLRCSPRSGDLSVYWYQQSLDQGLQFLIQYYNGEERAKGNILERFSAQQFPDLHSELNLSSLELGDSALYFCASSVGNSNQPQHFGDGTRLSIL.

The chain carries TRBV11-2 and TRBJ1-1, with D hard to call. V was clipped by 5 bases and J by 1 base, with 8 bases between them. CDR1 SGHAT and CDR2 FQNNGV come from the germline V gene. This CDR3 region has 13 residues. This CDR3 is CASSIRENTEAFF. CDR3 bases: TGTGCCAGCAGCATTAGGGAGAACACTGAAGCTTTCTTT.

The chain couples TRBV6-5 to TRBJ2-7; TRBD1 aligns across 9 bases. V was clipped by 7 bases and J by 2 bases; unmatched bases: 9. Per the germline V gene, CDR1 is MNHEY and CDR2 is SVGAGI. This CDR3 has 15 amino acids. This CDR3 is CASTLGGTGPYEQYF. The CDR3 DNA reads as TGTGCCAGCACCTTAGGAGGGACAGGGCCCTACGAGCAGTACTTC.

This sequence joins TRBV3-1 (or the pseudogene TRBV3-2) and TRBJ1-1, with D uncertain. The CDR3 is made up of 13 amino acids. The V end lost 0 bases, the J end lost 11 bases, and 13 bases lay between the germline ends. The germline CDR1 and CDR2 sequences are LGHDT and YNNKEL (reference sequence). CDR3 sequence (DNA): TGTGCCAGCAGCCAAGATCTGGGGTCGGGGGCTTTCTTT. Translating gives CASSQDLGSGAFF.

The rearrangement joins TRBV6-5 to TRBJ1-2, with 8 bases identical to TRBD1. V gave up 2 bases and J gave up 4 bases; unmatched junction bases: 9. There are 16 residues in the CDR3. CDR1 and CDR2 (germline): MNHEY, SVGAGI. In nucleotides, the CDR3 is TGTGCCAGCAGTTACCCCTTGCGGACAGGGAGCTATGGCTACACCTTC. Protein sequence: CASSYPLRTGSYGYTF.

This sequence joins TRBV6-1 and TRBJ1-1, with D unclear. The V and J ends lost 1 base and 9 bases respectively, with 9 bases between them. This CDR3 spans 12 amino acids. Germline-derived CDR1 and CDR2 are MNHNS and SASEGT. The DNA for the CDR3 is TGTGCCAGCAGTGAAGGAGAATTCAAAGCTTTCTTT. This sequence encodes CASSEGEFKAFF.

The chain uses TRBV30 and TRBJ1-1, with D possibly being TRBD1 (5 bases). Trimming pared 5 bases from V and 6 bases from J, leaving 16 bases between. This CDR3 contains 13 residues. CDR1 is GTSNPN and CDR2 is SVGIG in the germline V gene (reference sequence). The CDR3, as DNA: TGTGCCTGGGGGACGGAGACTTTCTCTGAAGCTTTCTTT. Its protein is CAWGTETFSEAFF.